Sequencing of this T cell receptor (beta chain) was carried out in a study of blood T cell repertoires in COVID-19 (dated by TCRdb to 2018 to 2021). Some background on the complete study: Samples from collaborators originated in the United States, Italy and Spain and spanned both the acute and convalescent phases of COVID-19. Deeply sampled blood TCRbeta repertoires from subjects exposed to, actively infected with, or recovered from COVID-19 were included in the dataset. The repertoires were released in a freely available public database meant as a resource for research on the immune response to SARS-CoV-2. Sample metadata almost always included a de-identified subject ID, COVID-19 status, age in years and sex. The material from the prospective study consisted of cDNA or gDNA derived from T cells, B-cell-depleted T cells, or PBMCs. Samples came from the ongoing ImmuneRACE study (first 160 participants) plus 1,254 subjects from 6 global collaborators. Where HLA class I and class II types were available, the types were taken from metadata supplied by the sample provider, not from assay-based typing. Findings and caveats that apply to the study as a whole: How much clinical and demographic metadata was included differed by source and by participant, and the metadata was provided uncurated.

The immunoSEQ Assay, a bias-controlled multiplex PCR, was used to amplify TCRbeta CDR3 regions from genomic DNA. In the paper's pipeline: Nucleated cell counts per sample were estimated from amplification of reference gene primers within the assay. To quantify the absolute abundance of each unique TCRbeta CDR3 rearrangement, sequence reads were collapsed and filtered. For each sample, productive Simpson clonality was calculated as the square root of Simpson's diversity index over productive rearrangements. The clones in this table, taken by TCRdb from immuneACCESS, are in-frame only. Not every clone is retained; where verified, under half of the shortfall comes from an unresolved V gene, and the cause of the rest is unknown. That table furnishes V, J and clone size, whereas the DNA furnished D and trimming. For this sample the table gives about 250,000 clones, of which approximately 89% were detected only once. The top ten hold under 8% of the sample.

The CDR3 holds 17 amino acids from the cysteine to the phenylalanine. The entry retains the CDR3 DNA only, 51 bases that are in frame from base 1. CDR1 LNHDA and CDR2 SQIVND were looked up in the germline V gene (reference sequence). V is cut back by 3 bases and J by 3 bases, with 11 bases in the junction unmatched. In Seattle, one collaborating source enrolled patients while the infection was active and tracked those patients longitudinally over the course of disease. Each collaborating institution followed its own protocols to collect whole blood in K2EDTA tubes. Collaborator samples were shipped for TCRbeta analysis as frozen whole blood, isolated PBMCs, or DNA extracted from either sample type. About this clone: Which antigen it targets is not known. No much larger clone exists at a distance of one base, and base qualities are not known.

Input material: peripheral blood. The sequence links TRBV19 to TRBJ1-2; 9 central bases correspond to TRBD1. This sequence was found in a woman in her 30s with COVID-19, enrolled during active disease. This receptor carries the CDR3 CASSIHWDRAVDYGYTF. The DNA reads TGTGCCAGTAGTATCCACTGGGACAGGGCTGTGGACTATGGCTACACCTTC.